Sequencing of this TCR beta chain was carried out in a study of blood T cell repertoires in COVID-19 (TCRdb year 2020). At the level of the whole study: The collaborator samples originated in the United States, Italy and Spain and spanned the acute and convalescent phases of COVID-19. The material from the prospective study consisted of cDNA or gDNA derived from T cells, B-cell-depleted T cells, or PBMCs. Subjects who had been exposed to COVID-19, were actively infected with it, or had recovered from it provided the deeply sampled blood TCRbeta repertoires that made up the dataset. A freely available public database, intended as a resource for researchers studying the immune response to SARS-CoV-2, is where the repertoires were released. Samples were obtained from the ongoing ImmuneRACE study (first 160 participants) and from over 1,000 subjects provided by 6 global collaborators. Sample metadata almost always included a de-identified subject ID, COVID-19 status, age in years and sex. HLA class I and class II types, where available, came from metadata supplied by the sample provider rather than from assay-based typing. The investigation overall reported the following: The quantity of clinical and demographic metadata differed by source and by participant and was supplied without curation.

The immunoSEQ Assay, a bias-controlled multiplex PCR, was used to amplify TCRbeta CDR3 regions from genomic DNA. The study's processing was this. The number of nucleated cells in each sample was estimated by amplification of reference gene primers within the assay. To quantify the absolute abundance of each unique TCRbeta CDR3 rearrangement, sequence reads were collapsed and filtered. For each sample, productive Simpson clonality was calculated as the square root of Simpson's diversity index over productive rearrangements. The table was pulled from immuneACCESS by TCRdb, which kept in-frame rearrangements only. Such tables lose some clones; where checked, under half of the loss comes from unresolved V genes, and the rest has no known cause. Clonal size and the V and J genes are those of that table, whereas D and trimming came from the DNA. This sample has around 70,000 clones in its table, and roughly 80% of those were observed once. The ten largest clonotypes hold more than 6.5% of the sample.

Concerning this clone itself: The antigen this receptor binds is unknown. No base qualities exist here, and no much larger clone lies one base off it.

The CDR3 starts with the cysteine, ends with the phenylalanine, and has 13 residues. Only the CDR3 part of the read is kept: 39 bases, read in frame from the first base. The junction shows trimming of 8 bases on V and 2 bases on J, and the gene matches do not reach 3 bases of it. The germline V gene supplies CDR1 MNHEY and CDR2 SVGAGI. Each collaborating institution followed its own protocols to collect whole blood in K2EDTA tubes. For TCRbeta analysis, collaborators shipped samples as frozen whole blood, isolated PBMCs, or DNA extracted from either of those sample types. The chain uses TRBV6-5 and TRBJ2-1, with 7 junctional bases fitting TRBD2. The receptor's source is a man aged 55 to 70 with acute or convalescent COVID-19. The sequencing input was peripheral blood. The CDR3 protein sequence reads: CASAGVTYNEQFF. The DNA is TGTGCCAGCGCGGGGGTAACCTACAATGAGCAGTTCTTC.